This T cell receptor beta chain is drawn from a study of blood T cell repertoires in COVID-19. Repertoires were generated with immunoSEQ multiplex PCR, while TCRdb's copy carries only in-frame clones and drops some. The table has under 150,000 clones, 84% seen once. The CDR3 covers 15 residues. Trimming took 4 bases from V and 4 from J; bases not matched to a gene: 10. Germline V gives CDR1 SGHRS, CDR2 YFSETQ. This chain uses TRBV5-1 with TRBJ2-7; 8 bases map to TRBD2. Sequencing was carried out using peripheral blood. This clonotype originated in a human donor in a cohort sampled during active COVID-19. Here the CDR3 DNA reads TGCGCCAGCAGCCCCAGCGGGGGAACTCTATACGAGCAGTACTTC. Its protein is CASSPSGGTLYEQYF.